This is a list of T cell receptor beta chains from one sample in a study of cytomegalovirus exposure and HLA in healthy donors. The assay was immunoSEQ multiplex PCR, and TCRdb's table has in-frame clones only and misses some. The sample contains some 150,000 clones, about 85% of which appear only once. The sequenced material came from PBMCs. The receptor source for this set is a human donor in good health. Each CDR3 is given with its conserved first and last residue. Fields, in order: CDR3 DNA, CDR3 protein, J gene, V gene, clone size, D gene. A D gene is named only where the DNA matches it firmly. Rows give clone size only sometimes, using once, few, many, or a class for an expanded clone.

CDR3 DNA: TGTGCCAGCAGCTTAGATAGCGGGGGGGCTAATGAGCAGTTCTTC; CDR3 protein: CASSLDSGGANEQFF; J gene: TRBJ2-1; V gene: TRBV11-2; clone size: .; D gene: TRBD2
CDR3 DNA: TGTGCCAGCAGCCCCGTGTTTGAGCGGGGAAACAATGAGCAGTTCTTC; CDR3 protein: CASSPVFERGNNEQFF; J gene: TRBJ2-1; V gene: TRBV9; clone size: .; D gene: TRBD2
CDR3 DNA: TGTGCCAGCAGCTTGAGCGTAATGAACACTGAAGCTTTCTTT; CDR3 protein: CASSLSVMNTEAFF; J gene: TRBJ1-1; V gene: TRBV5-5; clone size: .; D gene: .
CDR3 DNA: TGTGCCAGCAGCTGGAGGTTCGGGGTCATGAACACTGAAGCTTTCTTT; CDR3 protein: CASSWRFGVMNTEAFF; J gene: TRBJ1-1; V gene: TRBV5-8; clone size: .; D gene: .
CDR3 DNA: TGTGCCACCAGCAGGGAGCCGGGACAGGGGGCATCCCTTGCAACTAATGAAAAACTGTTTTTT; CDR3 protein: CATSREPGQGASLATNEKLFF; J gene: TRBJ1-4; V gene: TRBV15; clone size: .; D gene: TRBD1
CDR3 DNA: TGCGCCAGCAGCCCGGGACAGGCCCACTATGGCTACACCTTC; CDR3 protein: CASSPGQAHYGYTF; J gene: TRBJ1-2; V gene: TRBV4-3; clone size: .; D gene: TRBD1
CDR3 DNA: TGTGCCAGTAGTACGATGACTAGCGGGAGAACAGATACGCAGTATTTT; CDR3 protein: CASSTMTSGRTDTQYF; J gene: TRBJ2-3; V gene: TRBV19; clone size: .; D gene: TRBD2
CDR3 DNA: TGTGCCAGCAAGGGATCTAGCGGGAGGGTCAATGAGCAGTTCTTC; CDR3 protein: CASKGSSGRVNEQFF; J gene: TRBJ2-1; V gene: TRBV4-2; clone size: .; D gene: TRBD2
CDR3 DNA: TGCGCCAGCAGCAAAAATAGCGGGGGGGCAACCTTAGGGCAGTACTTC; CDR3 protein: CASSKNSGGATLGQYF; J gene: TRBJ2-7; V gene: TRBV5-1; clone size: .; D gene: TRBD2
CDR3 DNA: TGTGCCAGCAGCGCCACTAGCGGGAGGGTCTACGAGCAGTACTTC; CDR3 protein: CASSATSGRVYEQYF; J gene: TRBJ2-7; V gene: TRBV7-8; clone size: .; D gene: TRBD2
CDR3 DNA: TGTGCCAGCAGTTCCGGACAGGGTTTCGAGACCCAGTACTTC; CDR3 protein: CASSSGQGFETQYF; J gene: TRBJ2-5; V gene: TRBV6-5; clone size: .; D gene: TRBD1
CDR3 DNA: TGCGCCAGCAGCCAAGAGTGGGGGCACGGCGAGACCCAGTACTTC; CDR3 protein: CASSQEWGHGETQYF; J gene: TRBJ2-5; V gene: TRBV4-3; clone size: .; D gene: .
CDR3 DNA: TGTGCCAGCGGAGTGCAGGGGATGGACACTGAAGCTTTCTTT; CDR3 protein: CASGVQGMDTEAFF; J gene: TRBJ1-1; V gene: TRBV25-1; clone size: .; D gene: .
CDR3 DNA: TGTGCCAGCAGCTTAGCGGGGCCGTCGTCGGGCTACACCTTC; CDR3 protein: CASSLAGPSSGYTF; J gene: TRBJ1-2; V gene: TRBV7-2; clone size: .; D gene: .
CDR3 DNA: TGTGCCAGTAGTTTTGGTGGCAGCTCCTACGAGCAGTACTTC; CDR3 protein: CASSFGGSSYEQYF; J gene: TRBJ2-7; V gene: TRBV19; clone size: once; D gene: .
CDR3 DNA: TGTGCCAGCAGCCGGGACAGCGATTATTATTCTAGCACAGATACGCAGTATTTT; CDR3 protein: CASSRDSDYYSSTDTQYF; J gene: TRBJ2-3; V gene: TRBV7-9; clone size: .; D gene: TRBD1
CDR3 DNA: TGTGCCAGCAGGAGAACCGCGGGGGGGCTGGCTCAGCCCCAGCATTTT; CDR3 protein: CASRRTAGGLAQPQHF; J gene: TRBJ1-5; V gene: TRBV2; clone size: .; D gene: .
CDR3 DNA: TGTGCCAGCAGTGCCCCCGGGGACAGGGGGATCGGTGGCTACACCTTC; CDR3 protein: CASSAPGDRGIGGYTF; J gene: TRBJ1-2; V gene: TRBV6-1; clone size: .; D gene: TRBD1
CDR3 DNA: TGTGCCAGCAGTGATTCCGGACTCAAAGAAAACATTCAGTACTTC; CDR3 protein: CASSDSGLKENIQYF; J gene: TRBJ2-4; V gene: TRBV6-1; clone size: .; D gene: .
CDR3 DNA: TGTGCCAGCAGCCCGTCGGGACTAGCGGGGGTGACCTACAATGAGCAGTTCTTC; CDR3 protein: CASSPSGLAGVTYNEQFF; J gene: TRBJ2-1; V gene: TRBV7-2; clone size: .; D gene: TRBD2
CDR3 DNA: TGTGCCAGCACCTCCCCCTCACAGACCACTGAAGCTTTCTTT; CDR3 protein: CASTSPSQTTEAFF; J gene: TRBJ1-1; V gene: TRBV2; clone size: .; D gene: .
CDR3 DNA: TGTGCCAGCAGCCAAGACCCCTCGGGTAGCGGGAGTGCAGATACGCAGTATTTT; CDR3 protein: CASSQDPSGSGSADTQYF; J gene: TRBJ2-3; V gene: TRBV4-2; clone size: .; D gene: TRBD2
CDR3 DNA: TGTGCCAGCAGTTATAGGGGGGGCAGCGTTTCCCCAGATACGCAGTATTTT; CDR3 protein: CASSYRGGSVSPDTQYF; J gene: TRBJ2-3; V gene: TRBV28; clone size: .; D gene: .
CDR3 DNA: TGTGCCAGCAGCTTAAGTATATCCGGGGGTGACACTGAAGCTTTCTTT; CDR3 protein: CASSLSISGGDTEAFF; J gene: TRBJ1-1; V gene: TRBV7-2; clone size: .; D gene: .
CDR3 DNA: TGCGCCAGCAGTGAGTCGGGGACAGGAAAACTGTTTTTT; CDR3 protein: CASSESGTGKLFF; J gene: TRBJ1-4; V gene: TRBV10-2; clone size: .; D gene: TRBD1
CDR3 DNA: TGCGCCAGCAGCTTGGAACAGGGTGTAGGGTACGAGCAGTACTTC; CDR3 protein: CASSLEQGVGYEQYF; J gene: TRBJ2-7; V gene: TRBV5-1; clone size: .; D gene: .
CDR3 DNA: TGTGCCAGCAGACGCAACCACAGGGAGTATGGCTACACCTTC; CDR3 protein: CASRRNHREYGYTF; J gene: TRBJ1-2; V gene: TRBV5-6; clone size: .; D gene: .
CDR3 DNA: TGTGCCAGCAGTTACGGGTCAGGGGGCACGACTGAAGCTTTCTTT; CDR3 protein: CASSYGSGGTTEAFF; J gene: TRBJ1-1; V gene: TRBV6-6; clone size: .; D gene: TRBD1
CDR3 DNA: TGTGCCAGCAGCTTATTAGAGGAGCAGTACTTC; CDR3 protein: CASSLLEEQYF; J gene: TRBJ2-7; V gene: TRBV7-2; clone size: .; D gene: .
CDR3 DNA: TGTGCCAGTCGGGACAGCCATAATTCACCCCTCCACTTT; CDR3 protein: CASRDSHNSPLHF; J gene: TRBJ1-6; V gene: TRBV6-4; clone size: .; D gene: TRBD1
CDR3 DNA: TGTGCCAGCAGTGAAGCCCTAGCGATCAGGGGAGGGAATTCACCCCTCCACTTT; CDR3 protein: CASSEALAIRGGNSPLHF; J gene: TRBJ1-6; V gene: TRBV2; clone size: .; D gene: .
CDR3 DNA: TGTGCCAGTGACCAGGGGAGCTCCTACGAGCAGTACTTC; CDR3 protein: CASDQGSSYEQYF; J gene: TRBJ2-7; V gene: TRBV6-6; clone size: few; D gene: .
CDR3 DNA: TGTGCCATCAGTGGGGACAGCCAAGAGACCCAGTACTTC; CDR3 protein: CAISGDSQETQYF; J gene: TRBJ2-5; V gene: TRBV10-3; clone size: .; D gene: TRBD1
CDR3 DNA: TGCGCCAGCAGTGAGACAAAAGTCGGCACAGATACGCAGTATTTT; CDR3 protein: CASSETKVGTDTQYF; J gene: TRBJ2-3; V gene: TRBV10-1; clone size: .; D gene: .
CDR3 DNA: TGTGCCAGCAGCCGGACTAGCTCCTACGAGCAGTACTTC; CDR3 protein: CASSRTSSYEQYF; J gene: TRBJ2-7; V gene: TRBV6-5; clone size: .; D gene: TRBD2
CDR3 DNA: TGTGCCAGCAGTGTGGCCTATGGCTACACCTTC; CDR3 protein: CASSVAYGYTF; J gene: TRBJ1-2; V gene: TRBV25-1; clone size: once; D gene: .
CDR3 DNA: TGTGCCACCACCGGGGGTTTTACAGATACGCAGTATTTT; CDR3 protein: CATTGGFTDTQYF; J gene: TRBJ2-3; V gene: TRBV6-1; clone size: few; D gene: .